This TCR beta chain was sequenced in a study of T cells in Graves' hyperthyroidism and ophthalmopathy (dated by TCRdb to the late 2010s). About the study as a whole: Peripheral blood was sampled at the time of initial diagnosis, prior to any treatment. To identify TCR V-J signatures that set the groups apart, the researchers used a discovery cohort of more than 95 patients, made up of around 42 with Graves' ophthalmopathy and 55 to 65 with stable Graves' hyperthyroidism. Whether ophthalmopathy could be predicted prospectively was tested in an independent validation cohort made up of under 20 hyperthyroidism patients plus 17 patients who later progressed to ophthalmopathy. The roughly 94 discovery patients were randomly split 7:3 into training and test sets. The study also compared thyroid tissue and blood T-cell repertoires from several Graves' hyperthyroidism patients. Following sampling, methimazole starting at 30 mg daily was given to hyperthyroidism patients, and high-dose intravenous methylprednisolone was given to ophthalmopathy patients. The paper describes TCR Vbeta CDR3 sequencing of 120 to 150 peripheral blood samples, made up of under 50 ophthalmopathy patients, 70 to 75 hyperthyroidism patients and 17 progressor patients. General conclusions and limits of the study: A model built on a 13 V-J signature distinguished ophthalmopathy from stable hyperthyroidism, reaching roughly 88% sensitivity and about 81% specificity in cross-validation and 80%/75% in testing. Sample size was not statistically predetermined, and blinding of investigators to group allocation was not performed. In validation, the model predicted progression to ophthalmopathy with about 71% sensitivity and around 72% specificity, a median of 6.5 months before onset. Most expanded thyroid clonotypes (frequency above 0.001) were also detected in blood, a finding suggesting that blood repertoires may reflect thyroid immune responses.

CDR1 and CDR2, looked up from the germline V gene, are SGHRS and YFSETQ. The CDR3 starts with the cysteine, ends with the phenylalanine, and has 15 residues. Only the CDR3 part of the read is kept: 45 bases, read in frame from the first base. V loses 8 bases at its end and J loses 10 bases; junction bases beyond the gene matches: 14. Of note for this clonotype: Its antigen remains unidentified. There are no base qualities to consult, and no much larger clone falls within one base.

The TCR beta CDR3 regions were amplified from RNA transcripts. A first-round RT-PCR of the TCR CDR3 used the HTBI primer set with the Qiagen OneStep RT-PCR kit. Libraries were constructed in a second round of multiplex PCR, after which size selection and purification were carried out. The libraries were sequenced on an Illumina HiSeq2000 using paired-end 100 bp reads. As for how the authors treated the data: SOAPnuke was used to process the raw data, with reads discarded if the reads contained adapters or uncalled bases, had a mean Phred below 15, or lacked an exact constant-primer or identifier match. High-quality paired reads were merged with COPE v1.2.5, and unique nucleotide sequences were defined as clonotypes. Clonotypes were aligned to IMGT TRBV, TRBD and TRBJ reference segments using MiTCR v1.1. Analysis was restricted to V-J combinations with a frequency above 0.0001, which covered about 99% of repertoires. The TCS score was defined as the ratio of F50 (clonal expansion) to E x V (chaos), calculated using BLOSUM62-based TCRdist between CDR3 peptides within each V-J. Welch's t-statistics and random forest reduced approximately 520 V-J features to fewer than 15, which were used in a naive Bayes classifier (R e1071). The similarity between thyroid and blood repertoires was quantified using the Morisita-Horn index. Through fastp at Q25 and MiXCR, TCRdb rebuilt clones from the public reads, retaining in-frame beta chains. Rows with one shared CDR3 protein collapse into an entry with the most common genes and DNA. TCRdb, not the authors, supplied the V and J calls. The sample has more than 100,000 distinct CDR3 sequences on record, around 50% of them singletons. The ten largest account for roughly 24% of the sample.

Graves' hyperthyroidism was defined as stable when no progression to ophthalmopathy occurred over 18 months of follow-up. The hyperthyroidism patients were between 18 and 65 years old and newly diagnosed, with a disease duration of less than 2 months. Patients with uncontrolled infections, other autoimmune diseases, pregnancy or lactation were excluded. Diagnoses relied on clinical symptoms, serum thyroxine and TRAb, thyroid ultrasound and orbital computed tomography. Ficoll-Paque density gradient centrifugation was used to isolate PBMCs from about 10 ml of fresh peripheral blood. Trizol reagent was used to extract total RNA, and RNA quality was then checked on an Agilent 2100 Bioanalyzer.

The rearranged chain carries TRBV5-1 and TRBJ1-6, with 8 bases in between that match TRBD1. The sequenced material came from blood. The TCR sequence derives from a man between 40 and 49 years old with Graves' hyperthyroidism. The CDR3 reads CASAGQGSVRSPLHF. The DNA reads TGCGCCAGTGCCGGACAGGGATCGGTTAGGTCACCCCTCCACTTT.